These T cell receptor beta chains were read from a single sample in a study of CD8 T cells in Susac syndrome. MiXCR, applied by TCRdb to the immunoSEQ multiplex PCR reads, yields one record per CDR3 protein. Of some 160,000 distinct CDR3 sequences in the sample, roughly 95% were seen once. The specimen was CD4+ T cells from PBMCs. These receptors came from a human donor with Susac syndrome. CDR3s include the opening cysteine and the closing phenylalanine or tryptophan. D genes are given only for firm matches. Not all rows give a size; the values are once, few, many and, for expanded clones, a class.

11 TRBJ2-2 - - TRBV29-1 CSGGGTGELFF TGCAGCGGCGGAGGAACCGGGGAGCTGTTTTTT
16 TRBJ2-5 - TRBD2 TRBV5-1 CASSLELAGTGETQYF TGCGCCAGCAGCTTGGAACTAGCGGGGACGGGGGAGACCCAGTACTTC
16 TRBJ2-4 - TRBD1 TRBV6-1 CASSIAGGGSKNIQYF TGTGCCAGCAGCATCGCAGGGGGTGGGTCCAAAAACATTCAGTACTTC
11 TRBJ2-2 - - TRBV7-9 CASRGTGELFF TGTGCCAGCAGGGGTACCGGGGAGCTGTTTTTT
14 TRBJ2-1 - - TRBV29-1 CSVSKRVSNNEQFF TGCAGCGTATCAAAGCGGGTCTCAAACAATGAGCAGTTCTTC
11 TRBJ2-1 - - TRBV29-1 CSVVKWNEQFF TGCAGCGTCGTCAAATGGAATGAGCAGTTCTTC
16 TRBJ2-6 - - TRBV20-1 CSAPMKGLLGANVLTF TGCAGTGCTCCAATGAAGGGGCTCCTTGGGGCCAACGTCCTGACTTTC
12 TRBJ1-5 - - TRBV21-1 CASSRDPQPQLF TGTGCCAGCAGCAGGGACCCTCAGCCCCAGCTTTTT
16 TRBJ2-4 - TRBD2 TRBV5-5 CASSLDASGGGDIQYF TGTGCCAGCAGCTTGGATGCCTCGGGGGGGGGAGACATTCAGTACTTC
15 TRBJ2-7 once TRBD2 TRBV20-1 CSAKRLGLAGSEQYF TGCAGTGCCAAAAGGTTGGGACTAGCGGGATCCGAGCAGTACTTC
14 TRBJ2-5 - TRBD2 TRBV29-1 CSVVRTSGLGAQYF TGCAGCGTTGTCCGGACTAGCGGCCTGGGGGCCCAGTACTTC
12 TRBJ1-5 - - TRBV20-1 CSGGQSNQPQHF TGCAGTGGGGGGCAGAGCAATCAGCCCCAGCATTTT
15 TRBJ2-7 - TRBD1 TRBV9 CASSPGQATTYEQYF TGTGCCAGCAGCCCCGGACAGGCCACTACCTACGAGCAGTACTTC
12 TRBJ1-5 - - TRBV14 CASSQERGPQHF TGTGCCAGCAGCCAAGAGCGAGGGCCCCAGCATTTT
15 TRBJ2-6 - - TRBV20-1 CSAREQSSGANVLTF TGCAGTGCTAGGGAACAGAGCTCTGGGGCCAACGTCCTGACTTTC
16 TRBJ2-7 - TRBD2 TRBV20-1 CSARVPLTSGAGEQYF TGCAGTGCTAGAGTCCCCCTGACTAGCGGGGCGGGGGAGCAGTACTTC
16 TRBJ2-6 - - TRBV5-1 CASSLRQDSGANVLTF TGCGCCAGCAGCCTCAGACAGGACTCTGGGGCCAACGTCCTGACTTTC
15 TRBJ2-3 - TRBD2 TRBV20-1 CSASDSGTSGYTQYF TGCAGTGCTAGTGACTCCGGGACTAGCGGTTATACGCAGTATTTT
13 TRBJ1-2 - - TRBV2 CASRAGEFYGYTF TGTGCCAGCAGGGCAGGGGAGTTCTATGGCTACACCTTC
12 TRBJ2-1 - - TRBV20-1 CSARDNHNEQFF TGCAGTGCTAGAGACAACCACAATGAGCAGTTCTTC
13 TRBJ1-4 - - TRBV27 CATGPRGNEKLFF TGTGCCACCGGACCGCGGGGAAATGAAAAACTGTTTTTT
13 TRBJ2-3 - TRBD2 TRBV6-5 CASRRESTDTQYF TGTGCCAGCCGGCGGGAGAGCACAGATACGCAGTATTTT
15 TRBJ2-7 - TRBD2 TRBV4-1 CASSQDVAGVLEQYF TGCGCCAGCAGCCAAGATGTGGCGGGAGTCCTCGAGCAGTACTTC
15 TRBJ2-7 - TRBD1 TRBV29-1 CSVTVGDRGPYEQYF TGCAGCGTTACCGTTGGTGACAGGGGACCCTACGAGCAGTACTTC
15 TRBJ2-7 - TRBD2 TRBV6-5 CASSNGLAGTYEQYF TGTGCCAGCAGTAACGGACTAGCGGGGACCTACGAGCAGTACTTC
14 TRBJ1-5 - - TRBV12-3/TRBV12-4 CASSTRTIGQPQHF TGTGCCAGCAGTACGCGGACCATTGGTCAGCCCCAGCATTTT
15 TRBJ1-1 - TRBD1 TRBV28 CASSFSTGANTEAFF TGTGCCAGCAGTTTTTCGACAGGGGCGAACACTGAAGCTTTCTTT
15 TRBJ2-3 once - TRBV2 CASRSTGFPTDTQYF TGTGCCAGCAGATCTACAGGGTTTCCCACAGATACGCAGTATTTT
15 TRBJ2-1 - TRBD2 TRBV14 CASSKGLAGGNEQFF TGTGCCAGCAGCAAAGGACTAGCGGGAGGGAATGAGCAGTTCTTC
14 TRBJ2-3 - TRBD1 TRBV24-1 CATSDDQGADTQYF TGTGCCACCAGTGATGACCAGGGGGCGGATACGCAGTATTTT
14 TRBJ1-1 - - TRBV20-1 CSAAMGQLNTEAFF TGCAGTGCCGCGATGGGCCAGCTGAACACTGAAGCTTTCTTT
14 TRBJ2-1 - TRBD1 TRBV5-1 CASSRRTGDSEQFF TGCGCCAGCAGCAGGCGGACAGGGGATAGTGAGCAGTTCTTC
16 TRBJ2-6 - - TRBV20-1 CSAAGQALSGANVLTF TGCAGTGCAGCGGGACAGGCACTCTCCGGGGCCAACGTCCTGACTTTC
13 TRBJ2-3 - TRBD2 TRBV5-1 CASSLADTDTQYF TGCGCCAGCAGCCTAGCGGACACAGATACGCAGTATTTT
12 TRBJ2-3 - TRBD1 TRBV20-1 CSPGQGTDTQYF TGCAGTCCCGGACAGGGGACAGATACGCAGTATTTT
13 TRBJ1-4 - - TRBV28 CASSLVRREKLFF TGTGCCAGCAGTTTAGTCAGGAGGGAAAAACTGTTTTTT
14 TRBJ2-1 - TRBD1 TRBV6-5 CASSSGQVYNEQFF TGTGCCAGCAGCTCAGGACAGGTCTACAATGAGCAGTTCTTC
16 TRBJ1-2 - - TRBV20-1 CSAKKQGVIFLHGYTF TGCAGTGCGAAAAAGCAGGGAGTGATTTTTCTCCATGGCTACACCTTC
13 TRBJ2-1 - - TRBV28 CASSPLLGGEQFF TGTGCCAGCAGTCCGCTACTTGGTGGGGAGCAGTTCTTC
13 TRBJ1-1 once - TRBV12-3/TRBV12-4 CASSGEGDTEAFF TGTGCCAGCTCGGGGGAGGGAGACACTGAAGCTTTCTTT
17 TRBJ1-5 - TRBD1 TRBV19 CASSPRDRGFRNQPQHF TGTGCCAGTAGTCCTCGGGACAGGGGATTTCGCAATCAGCCCCAGCATTTT
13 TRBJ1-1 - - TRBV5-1 CASRDESGTEAFF TGCGCCAGCAGGGACGAATCGGGCACTGAAGCTTTCTTT
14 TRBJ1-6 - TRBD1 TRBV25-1 CASSRGTGNSPLHF TGTGCCAGCAGTCGGGGGACAGGGAATTCACCCCTCCACTTT
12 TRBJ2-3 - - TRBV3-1 CASSQFGDTQYF TGTGCCAGCAGCCAGTTTGGAGATACGCAGTATTTT
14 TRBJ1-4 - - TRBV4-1 CASSQPWESEKLFF TGCGCCAGCAGCCAACCCTGGGAGAGTGAAAAACTGTTTTTT
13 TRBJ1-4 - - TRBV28 CASGELPVEKLFF TGTGCCAGCGGTGAGCTCCCCGTGGAAAAACTGTTTTTT
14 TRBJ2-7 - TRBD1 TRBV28 CASSLDRGRYEQYF TGTGCCAGCAGTTTGGACAGGGGAAGGTACGAGCAGTACTTC
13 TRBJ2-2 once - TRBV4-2 CASSPTLTGELFF TGTGCCAGCAGTCCGACTCTGACCGGGGAGCTGTTTTTT
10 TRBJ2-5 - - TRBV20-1 CSAVGETQYF TGCAGTGCAGTGGGAGAGACCCAGTACTTC
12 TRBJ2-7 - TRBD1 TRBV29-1 CSVQGADYEQYF TGCAGCGTCCAGGGGGCAGACTACGAGCAGTACTTC
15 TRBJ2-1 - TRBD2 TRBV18 CASSPPAGGPNEQFF TGTGCCAGCTCACCACCAGCGGGAGGGCCAAATGAGCAGTTCTTC
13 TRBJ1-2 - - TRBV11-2 CASSLGGYYGYTF TGTGCCAGCAGCTTAGGGGGCTATTATGGCTACACCTTC
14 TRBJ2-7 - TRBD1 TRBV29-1 CSVGPGQAGREQYF TGCAGCGTTGGACCCGGACAGGCTGGGCGCGAGCAGTACTTC
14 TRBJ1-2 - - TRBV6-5 CASSYSRGSEGYTF TGTGCCAGCAGTTACTCGAGGGGGAGTGAGGGCTACACCTTC
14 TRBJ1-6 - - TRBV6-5 CASNPVLSGSPLHF TGTGCCAGCAATCCTGTGCTCAGCGGTTCACCCCTCCACTTT
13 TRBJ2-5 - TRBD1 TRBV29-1 CSVEYTGGETQYF TGCAGCGTTGAGTATACAGGGGGAGAGACCCAGTACTTC
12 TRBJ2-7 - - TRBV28 CASSLGYYEQYF TGTGCCAGCAGTTTGGGGTACTACGAGCAGTACTTC